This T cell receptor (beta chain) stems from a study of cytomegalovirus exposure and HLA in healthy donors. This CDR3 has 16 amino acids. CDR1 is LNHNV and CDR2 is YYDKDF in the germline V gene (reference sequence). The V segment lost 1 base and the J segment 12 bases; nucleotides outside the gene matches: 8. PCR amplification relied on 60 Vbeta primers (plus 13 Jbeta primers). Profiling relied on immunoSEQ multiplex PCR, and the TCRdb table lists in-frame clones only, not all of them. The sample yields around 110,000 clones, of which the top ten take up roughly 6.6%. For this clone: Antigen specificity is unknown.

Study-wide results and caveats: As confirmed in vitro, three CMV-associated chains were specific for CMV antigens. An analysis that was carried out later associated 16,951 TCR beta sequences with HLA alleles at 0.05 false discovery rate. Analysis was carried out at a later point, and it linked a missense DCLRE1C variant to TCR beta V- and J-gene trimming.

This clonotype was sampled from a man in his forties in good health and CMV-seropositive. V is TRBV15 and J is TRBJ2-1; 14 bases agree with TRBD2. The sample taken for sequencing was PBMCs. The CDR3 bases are TGTGCCACCAGCAGAGTTCTGACTAGCGGGAGGGGCGGGCAGTTCTTC. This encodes CATSRVLTSGRGGQFF.